The clone carrying this T cell receptor (beta chain) was detected once. Study processing details: Reference gene primer amplification gave estimated nucleated cell counts. The assay was immunoSEQ multiplex PCR, and TCRdb's table has in-frame clones only and misses some. V, J and clone size reflect that table, while D and trimming were determined from the DNA. Of almost 80,000 clones listed, over 75% are singletons. This sample stems from a study of blood T cell repertoires in COVID-19. Turning to the study itself: Acute-phase and convalescent COVID-19 samples originated in the United States, Italy and Spain.

This CDR3 has 16 residues. Germline V gene sequence: CDR1 SEHNR, CDR2 FQNEAQ (reference sequence). The V end lost 2 bases, the J end lost 8 bases, and 18 bases lay between the germline ends. Sequencing was performed on peripheral blood. V gene TRBV7-9 combines with J gene TRBJ2-2, with a tentative D call TRBD1 (6 bases). This TCR was recovered from a woman of 80 years or more with acute or convalescent COVID-19. The CDR3 spells CASSLNRDTPGGELFF. In DNA, the CDR3 is TGTGCCAGCAGCTTAAATCGGGACACCCCTGGAGGGGAGCTGTTTTTT.